One sample yielded the 17 T cell receptor beta chains listed below, sequenced in a study of T cell repertoires in cytomegalovirus infection. TCRdb analysed the reads with MiXCR anew, one entry per CDR3 protein. The sample comprises more than 250,000 distinct CDR3 sequences, more than 20% of which are singletons, and roughly 15% rests with the top ten. For these TCRs, the target antigens are not known. The starting material was cultured PBMCs, obtained from culture after CMV antigen stimulation. The receptor source for this set is a human donor in good health (CMV status not recorded). Some clones in this sample may be carry-over from other donors' samples.

In its sample, this clonotype was seen a few times. This chain links TRBV6-1 with TRBJ1-1; 8 nucleotides line up with TRBD1. The V and J ends lost 6 bases and 2 bases, in that order; junction bases with no gene match: 2. The CDR3 runs 13 residues. CDR1 is MNHNS and CDR2 is SASEGT in the germline V gene. The CDR3 is CASRTGENTEAFF. The CDR3 DNA is TGTGCCAGCAGGACAGGGGAAAACACTGAAGCTTTCTTT.

The V call is TRBV19, the J call TRBJ2-1; D is ambiguous. V lost 0 bases and J 0 bases, leaving 6 bases between the germline ends. Germline assignment: CDR1 LNHDA and CDR2 SQIVND (reference sequence). The CDR3 totals 15 residues. The CDR3 loop is CASSIEDSSYNEQFF. DNA of the CDR3: TGTGCCAGTAGTATAGAAGATAGCTCCTACAATGAGCAGTTCTTC.

The sample holds a few counts of this clonotype. The chain joins TRBV2 to TRBJ1-3, with D uncertain. The CDR3 runs to 14 residues. CDR1 is SNHLY, CDR2 FYNNEI, per germline. Trimming removed 7 bases from V and 0 bases from J, with 10 bases in between. In nucleotides, the CDR3 is TGTGCCAGCACTGCAGCGAGCTCTGGAAACACCATATATTTT. It translates to CASTAASSGNTIYF. Combining the CDR3 with reference TRBV2 and TRBJ1-3 gives the whole variable domain EPEVTQTPSHQVTQMGQEVILRCVPISNHLYFYWYRQILGQKVEFLVSFYNNEISEKSEIFDDQFSVERPDGSNFTLKIRSTKLEDSAMYFCASTAASSGNTIYFGEGSWLTVV.

This clonotype appeared many times. As DNA, the CDR3 is TGTGCCAGCAGCTTAGATAGCGGGAGGGAAAATGAGCAGTTCTTC. Translation gives CASSLDSGRENEQFF. The genes are TRBV7-2 and TRBJ2-1; 11 bases match TRBD2. Germline V gene data show CDR1 as SGHTA and CDR2 as FQGNSA. CDR3 length: 15 residues. V trimming: 1 base; J trimming: 7 bases; junction bases outside the gene matches: 3.

This clonotype was detected many times. V gene TRBV7-2 combines with J gene TRBJ1-5; tentatively, D is TRBD1 (5 bases). Germline assignment: CDR1 SGHTA and CDR2 FQGNSA. This CDR3 region has 13 residues. V was cut by 5 bases and J by 10 bases, with 15 bases left in between. CDR3 in amino acids: CASSPGGPGPQHF. The CDR3 DNA follows: TGTGCCAGCAGCCCCGGGGGTCCAGGACCCCAGCATTTT.

The chain links TRBV12-3 or TRBV12-4 to TRBJ2-3; 12 nucleotides agree with TRBD2. The CDR3 extends over 16 amino acids. V lost 8 bases and J lost 1; bases outside the gene matches: 7. The DNA for the CDR3 is TGTGCCAGCCACAGGACTAGCGGGACGGGCACAGATACGCAGTATTTT. It yields the protein CASHRTSGTGTDTQYF.

This chain links TRBV7-9 with TRBJ2-2; 7 bases agree with TRBD2. Germline V lookup: CDR1 SEHNR, CDR2 FQNEAQ (reference sequence). The CDR3 runs 16 residues. V dropped 3 bases and J dropped 3; count of bases not matched to a gene: 7. The CDR3 here is CASSFFGLGDTGELFF. CDR3 coding DNA: TGTGCCAGCAGCTTCTTCGGACTAGGAGACACCGGGGAGCTGTTTTTT. The full variable domain, with the rest looked up from reference TRBV7-9 and TRBJ2-2, is DTGVSQNPRHKITKRGQNVTFRCDPISEHNRLYWYRQTLGQGPEFLTYFQNEAQLEKSRLLSDRFSAERPKGSFSTLEIQRTEQGDSAMYLCASSFFGLGDTGELFFGEGSRLTVL.

This chain connects TRBV27 to TRBJ1-4; the D gene is possibly TRBD1 (5 bases). The germline gives CDR1 MNHEY, CDR2 SMNVEV (reference sequence). V was pared by 10 bases and J by 5 bases, with 20 bases between. The CDR3 extends over 15 amino acids. The CDR3 loop reads CATMTRGLGNEKLFF. The CDR3, as DNA: TGTGCCACCATGACGCGGGGACTCGGGAATGAAAAACTGTTTTTT.

The chain has TRBV25-1 and TRBJ2-5, with TRBD1 matching over 9 bases. The CDR3 runs to 15 residues. Germline trimming cut 5 bases from V and 5 bases from J; bases unmatched to any gene: 9. From germline, CDR1 is MGHDK and CDR2 SYGVNS. The CDR3 here is CASSPPGTGSETQYF. As DNA, the CDR3 is TGTGCCAGCAGTCCCCCCGGGACAGGGAGTGAGACCCAGTACTTC.

This clonotype was seen ten or more times. The chain couples TRBV28 to TRBJ1-5; D is possibly TRBD1 (5 bases). Looked up from germline, CDR1 is MDHEN and CDR2 is SYDVKM. This CDR3 region has 19 residues. The ends were cut back, 2 bases at V and 4 bases at J, with 24 bases in the middle. CDR3 coding DNA: TGTGCCAGCAGTTTAAGGGGTTGGCAGGGCGAATTAAGGAATCAGCCCCAGCATTTT. Protein: CASSLRGWQGELRNQPQHF.

Only a few counts were recorded for this clonotype. The genes are TRBV18 and TRBJ2-7, with D tentatively TRBD2 (5 bases). CDR1 and CDR2 (germline): KGHSH, LQKENI. Trimming removed 3 bases at V and 3 bases at J, with 21 bases between. There are 17 residues in the CDR3. CDR3 sequence (DNA): TGTGCCAGCTCACCTCAGGCTAGTGCCTCGGGGTTCTACGAGCAGTACTTC. Encoded protein: CASSPQASASGFYEQYF.

The chain is built from TRBV6-2 or TRBV6-3 and TRBJ2-3; no reliable D call. Trimming removed 2 bases from V and 10 bases from J, with 16 bases in between. The germline V gene has CDR1 MNHEY and CDR2 SVGEGT. CDR3 length equals 14 residues. In nucleotides, the CDR3 is TGTGCCAGCAGTTACGGCGGCTCGTCGACCGCGCAGTATTTT. Translated: CASSYGGSSTAQYF.

This clonotype has a count of ten or more. The chain carries TRBV7-2 and TRBJ1-6, with D possibly TRBD1 on 5 matching bases. V was cut by 4 bases and J by 9 bases, with 13 bases left in between. This CDR3 contains 14 residues. Looked up from germline, CDR1 is SGHTA and CDR2 is FQGNSA. The CDR3 nucleotides are TGTGCCAGCAGCTCAGAGGGGTCAGTTTCACCCCTCCACTTT. Amino acids: CASSSEGSVSPLHF.

This clonotype came up many times. The V gene is TRBV7-2, the J gene TRBJ1-5; no reliable D call. Germline loops: CDR1 SGHTA, CDR2 FQGNSA. CDR3 length: 13 residues. The V end was cut by 4 bases, the J end by 4 bases, with 8 bases between. In DNA, the CDR3 is TGTGCCAGCAGCTCGGCTCCAAATCAGCCCCAGCATTTT. It translates to CASSSAPNQPQHF.

The rearrangement links TRBV11-2 to TRBJ2-1; 9 bases map to TRBD1. Germline V lookup: CDR1 SGHAT, CDR2 FQNNGV. V dropped 5 bases and J dropped 4; count of bases not matched to a gene: 15. CDR3 size: 18 residues. CDR3 nucleotide sequence: TGTGCCAGCAGCCCTATTCGACAGGGACAGGGCTATTACAATGAGCAGTTCTTC. Its translation: CASSPIRQGQGYYNEQFF.

CDR3 region: CASTGANVLTF. The CDR3 DNA reads as TGTGCCAGTACCGGGGCCAACGTCCTGACTTTC. The chain is built from TRBV19 and TRBJ2-6; D ambiguous. The germline CDR1 and CDR2 sequences are LNHDA and SQIVND (reference sequence). V was shortened by 7 bases and J by 4 bases, with 2 bases between the two germline ends. This CDR3 spans 11 amino acids. The full variable domain, with the rest looked up from reference TRBV19 and TRBJ2-6, is DGGITQSPKYLFRKEGQNVTLSCEQNLNHDAMYWYRQDPGQGLRLIYYSQIVNDFQKGDIAEGYSVSREKKESFPLTVTSAQKNPTAFYLCASTGANVLTFGAGSRLTVL.

The sample holds a few counts of this clonotype. The chain combines TRBV6-1 with TRBJ1-1; D gene ambiguous. Trimming left V 2 bases short and J 5 bases short, with 12 bases between. The germline V gene encodes CDR1 MNHNS and CDR2 SASEGT. This CDR3 comprises 14 residues. CDR3 bases: TGTGCCAGCAGTGAACACGGGGTGGGGACTGAAGCTTTCTTT. Its translation is CASSEHGVGTEAFF.